This paragraph reports one TCR beta chain. What antigen it recognizes has not been identified. No per-base quality is available; no much larger clone lies one base away. Using the deep immunoSEQ assay, multiplex PCR amplified TCR CDR3 regions from genomic DNA. Extracted genomic DNA from each cell subset was spread evenly across all wells of several immunoSEQ 96-well plates, with each plate serving as a replicate. For sorted subsets, 200 ng of genomic DNA, equivalent to roughly 30,000 T cell genomes, went into each replicate PCR. The purified libraries were quantified using a Qubit 3.0 fluorometer, sized with a Bioanalyzer 2100, and then quantified again using the KAPA Library Quantification kit. Every immunoSEQ 96-well plate was sequenced on a dedicated single-read 150-cycle Illumina NextSeq 550 flow cell. On the authors' methods: The immunoSEQ output contained only junctional sequences without quality scores, so filtering could not match that applied to full-length reads. Sequences were annotated with PyIR, a Python wrapper for IgBLAST v1.9, using IMGT germline references to assign V/J genes and CDR3. Any read was removed if the V/J assignment was weak (E-value above 1e-6), the CDR3 was missing, or the read contained stop codons, out-of-frame junctions, or ambiguous translated residues. V3J clonotypes were defined as sequences sharing the same inferred V gene, J gene, and CDR3 amino acid sequence. The percentage overlap between two repertoires was calculated by dividing the number of shared unique clonotypes by the size of the smaller repertoire. Three approaches were used to assess repertoire richness: RTK rarefaction, the Chao1 estimator, and Recon v2.1 estimates of unobserved clonotypes. For all TCRbeta clonotypes obtained by the gDNA method from a few donors, generation probabilities were computed with OLGA. TCRdb provides this immuneACCESS table in a form limited to in-frame rearrangements. Some clones are lacking; in checked studies, under half of them reflect an unresolved V gene, and why the rest are absent is not known. For V, J and clone size, that table is used; D and trimming come from the DNA. The sample has over 400,000 clones on record, roughly 95% of them singletons. About 0.068% of the sample rests with the top ten.

From its cysteine to its phenylalanine, the CDR3 spans 14 amino acids. The DNA shown is the 42-base CDR3, in frame from base 1. V and J are trimmed by 5 bases and 8 bases, and the gene matches miss 5 bases of the junction. The germline V gene (reference sequence) yields SEHNR for CDR1 and FQNEAQ for CDR2. This sample is drawn from a study of shared clonotypes between healthy human individuals (TCRdb year 2020). Study-wide context: A few men and a couple of women, aged 18 to 49 years, made up the cohort. Per donor, three plates each were used for CD4 naive and CD4 memory, two for CD8 naive, and one for CD8 memory. To increase sequencing depth and limit assay-specific biases, TCR repertoire library preparation and sequencing were carried out by different laboratories using diverse techniques. Between about 0.8 and 9 billion PBMCs per donor were obtained by leukapheresis. The study deeply sequenced blood TCR repertoires of several healthy adults to estimate repertoire size and the extent of clonotype sharing between individuals. The paper as a whole reports these results and caveats: Pairwise subsampling indicated that sequencing depth was expected to affect the degree of clonotype sharing among donors. Higher generation probabilities were observed for clonotypes shared by all four sorted-subset donors than for non-shared clonotypes. The small number of donors limited the genetic and exposure-history diversity represented. Incomplete sequencing was indicated by rarefaction of sorted-subset datasets, despite the large sequencing depth. Only blood was sampled, and tissue TCR repertoires likely differ from those in blood. Naive subsets generally had larger estimated clonotype richness than memory subsets did. Sharing across a few donors was observed for roughly 5.4% of naive CD4, about 4% of naive CD8, 2% to 2.5% of memory CD4, and roughly 0.4% of memory CD8 clonotypes.

Healthy HIV-negative adults with no recently reported acute infections or vaccinations were included as donors. Only Caucasian adults living in Nashville, Tennessee, USA were represented among the donors. CD4+ T cells were enriched through magnetic negative selection, after which naive cells were positively selected on CD45RA and the remaining negative fraction served as the memory subset. Blood was collected by leukapheresis, and PBMCs were isolated by Ficoll-Histopaque density gradient centrifugation and then cryopreserved in liquid nitrogen vapor phase. Analytical flow cytometry was used to check the purity and quantity of each magnetically sorted T cell population. From each sorted fraction, genomic DNA was isolated and quantified by UV absorbance on a Nanodrop 2000c.

This chain is built from TRBV7-9 and TRBJ2-1, with TRBD1 matching 11 junction bases. This sequence was found in a woman in her thirties in good health. The material sequenced was naive CD4+ T cells sorted from blood. Taken with the paper, the label for cell subset or site translates to: CD45RA+ positively selected. The CDR3 protein sequence reads: CASSLRDRGDEQFF. The sequence in DNA is TGTGCCAGCAGCCTCCGGGACAGGGGGGATGAGCAGTTCTTC.